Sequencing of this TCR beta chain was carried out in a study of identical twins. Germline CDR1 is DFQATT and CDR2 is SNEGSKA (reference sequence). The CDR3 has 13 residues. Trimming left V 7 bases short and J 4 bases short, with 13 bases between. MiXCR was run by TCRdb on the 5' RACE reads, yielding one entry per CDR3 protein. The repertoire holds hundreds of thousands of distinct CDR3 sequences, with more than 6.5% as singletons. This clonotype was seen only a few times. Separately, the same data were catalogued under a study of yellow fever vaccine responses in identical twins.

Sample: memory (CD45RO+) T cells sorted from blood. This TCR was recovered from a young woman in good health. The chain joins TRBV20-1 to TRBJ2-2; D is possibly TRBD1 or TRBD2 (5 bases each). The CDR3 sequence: CSVGAQSTGELFF. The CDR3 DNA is TGCAGTGTCGGGGCGCAGAGCACCGGGGAGCTGTTTTTT.